A selection of T cell receptor beta chains follows, all from one sample in a study of CD8+CD57+ T cells in acquired aplastic anemia. MiXCR, run by TCRdb on the reads, gives a single entry per CDR3 protein. The table includes 120,000 or so distinct CDR3 sequences, nearly 40% detected once. Sequenced input: sorted CD4+, CD8+, or CD8+CD57+ T cells (not recorded which) from PBMCs. The receptors were gathered from a human donor with aplastic anemia. Both conserved end residues are part of each CDR3. A D gene is named only where the DNA matches it firmly. The size of a clone is reported for some rows only, either as once, few or many, or as a class for expanded clones.

>once|-|TRBV29-1|TRBJ2-7
CSVRSGTYEQYF
TGCAGCGTTAGGTCCGGGACCTACGAGCAGTACTTC
>-|TRBD2|TRBV3-1|TRBJ2-5
CASSLLAGTQETQYF
TGTGCCAGCAGCCTACTAGCGGGGACCCAAGAGACCCAGTACTTC
>few|-|TRBV12-5|TRBJ2-3
CASGLVLGQSGNTQYF
TGTGCTAGTGGTTTGGTACTCGGACAGTCAGGCAATACGCAGTATTTT
>-|TRBD1|TRBV12-3/TRBV12-4|TRBJ2-1
CASSVDRGVGSSYNEQFF
TGTGCCAGCAGCGTCGACAGGGGAGTAGGGAGCTCCTACAATGAGCAGTTCTTC
>once|-|TRBV20-1|TRBJ2-7
CSARDRGRTYEQYF
TGCAGTGCTAGAGATCGGGGGAGGACCTACGAGCAGTACTTC
>-|TRBD2|TRBV20-1|TRBJ2-1
CSAGRRSSGGIHEQFF
TGCAGTGCTGGCCGTAGGTCTAGCGGGGGAATCCATGAGCAGTTCTTC
>many|-|TRBV5-6|TRBJ1-2
CASSLANYGYTF
TGTGCCAGCAGCTTGGCTAACTATGGCTACACCTTC
>-|TRBD2|TRBV19|TRBJ2-1
CASNWFLAGYNEQFF
TGTGCCAGCAATTGGTTCCTAGCGGGCTACAATGAGCAGTTCTTC
>-|TRBD2|TRBV12-3/TRBV12-4|TRBJ2-1
CASRSGGGYNEQFF
TGTGCCAGCAGAAGCGGGGGGGGGTACAATGAGCAGTTCTTC
>many|-|TRBV28|TRBJ1-2
CASSFLPDTEGYTF
TGTGCCAGCAGTTTCCTTCCTGACACGGAAGGCTACACCTTC
>many|-|TRBV10-2|TRBJ2-3
CATFASGRTDTQYF
TGCGCCACCTTCGCAAGCGGGCGCACAGATACGCAGTATTTT
>many|TRBD1|TRBV5-1|TRBJ1-2
CASSGGTGNGYTF
TGCGCCAGCAGCGGCGGGACAGGGAATGGCTACACCTTC
>once|-|TRBV4-2|TRBJ1-6
CASSPDRSSYNSPLHF
TGTGCCAGCAGCCCCGACAGAAGCTCCTATAATTCACCCCTCCACTTT
>many|TRBD1|TRBV19|TRBJ1-4
CASSLGQGVEKLFF
TGTGCCAGTAGTCTGGGACAGGGGGTTGAAAAACTGTTTTTT
>-|-|TRBV5-6|TRBJ1-3
CASSLDYSGNAIYF
TGTGCCAGCAGCTTAGATTACTCTGGAAACGCCATATATTTT
>many|-|TRBV11-3|TRBJ2-1
CASSLHYNEQFF
TGTGCCAGCAGCTTACACTACAATGAGCAGTTCTTC
>many|TRBD1|TRBV7-2|TRBJ2-7
CASSPRDRVSYEQYF
TGTGCCAGCAGCCCCCGGGACAGGGTTTCCTACGAGCAGTACTTC
>-|TRBD1|TRBV30|TRBJ1-3
CAWEQGMTGNTIYF
TGTGCCTGGGAACAGGGGATGACTGGAAACACCATATATTTT
>many|-|TRBV11-2|TRBJ1-3
CASSLTGLSVDTIYF
TGTGCCAGCAGCCTCACAGGGCTGAGTGTGGACACCATATATTTT
>-|TRBD1|TRBV29-1|TRBJ2-6
CSASGGAGTGANVLTF
TGCAGCGCGTCAGGGGGCGCAGGGACTGGGGCCAACGTCCTGACTTTC
>few|TRBD1|TRBV28|TRBJ1-1
CASSIRGHGTEAFF
TGTGCCAGCAGTATCAGGGGGCACGGCACTGAAGCTTTCTTT
>few|-|TRBV4-2|TRBJ2-1
CASSLPGQLNNEQFF
TGTGCCAGCAGCCTACCGGGACAATTGAACAATGAGCAGTTCTTC
>many|-|TRBV27|TRBJ1-2
CASTTPPYGYTF
TGTGCCAGCACCACTCCACCCTATGGCTACACCTTC
>-|-|TRBV4-3|TRBJ1-3
CASSQDLGSGNTIYF
TGCGCCAGCAGCCAAGATCTGGGGTCTGGAAACACCATATATTTT
>-|-|TRBV20-1|TRBJ1-3
CSAKGYGNTIYF
TGCAGTGCGAAGGGGTACGGAAACACCATATATTTT
>many|TRBD1|TRBV2|TRBJ1-4
CASSPDRDFDLATNEKLFF
TGTGCCAGCAGTCCAGACAGGGACTTCGACCTTGCAACTAATGAAAAACTGTTTTTT
>-|TRBD2|TRBV2|TRBJ2-7
CASSLSGRAIDEQYF
TGTGCCAGCAGCCTAAGCGGGAGGGCCATCGACGAGCAGTACTTC
>many|TRBD1|TRBV5-1|TRBJ2-7
CASSLRTGLYEQYF
TGCGCCAGCAGCTTGAGGACAGGGCTTTACGAGCAGTACTTC